The 14 T cell receptor beta chains below all came from one sample that was sequenced in a study of shared clonotypes between healthy human individuals. Here immunoSEQ multiplex PCR was the method, and the copy in TCRdb shows in-frame clones only, minus some. The sample records over 2 million clones, under 95% being singletons. The sample consisted of naive CD4+ T cells from PBMCs. The sample's subset: CD45RA+ positively selected. The receptors shown here come from a man in his late teens or twenties in good health. Some clones in this sample may be carry-over from other donors' samples.

The rearrangement uses TRBV7-3 and TRBJ2-1, with D tentatively TRBD1 (5 bases). V lost 5 bases and J lost 4, with 12 bases in between. The germline gives CDR1 SGHTA, CDR2 FQGTGA. This CDR3 region has 14 residues. In DNA form, the CDR3 reads TGTGCCAGCAGCCCAAGTAGGGGATACAATGAGCAGTTCTTC. The encoded protein is CASSPSRGYNEQFF.

This chain connects TRBV10-3 to TRBJ2-1, with a tentative D call TRBD2 (5 bases). V was shortened by 3 bases and J by 6 bases, with 18 bases between the two germline ends. CDR1 is ENHRY and CDR2 is SYGVKD in the germline V gene. The CDR3 has 16 amino acids. CDR3 loop: CAISDYSGLSGNEQFF. The CDR3 DNA reads TGTGCCATCAGTGACTACAGCGGCTTGAGTGGCAATGAGCAGTTCTTC.

The chain links TRBV1 to TRBJ2-2; the D call in the table, TRBD2, was not verified against the DNA. TRBV1 is designated a pseudogene. The CDR3 extends over 19 amino acids. DNA for the CDR3: TGCACCAGCAGCCAATCGGAATTAGGACTAGCGGGACCCAGGGGGGAGCTGTTTTTT. Its translation is CTSSQSELGLAGPRGELFF.

The chain joins TRBV30 to TRBJ2-5; tentatively, D is TRBD2 (6 bases). Judging by the DNA end, TRBJ2-7 fits better; the J call may be wrong. Germline CDR1 reads GTSNPN; CDR2 reads SVGIG (reference sequence). This CDR3 region has 17 residues. The chain's CDR3 is CAWRWQGGLSSVYEQYF. DNA of the CDR3: TGTGCCTGGAGGTGGCAGGGAGGCCTATCTTCGGTCTACGAGCAGTACTTC.

With respect to this clone: Other DNA sequences in the sample encode the same CDR3. Here the CDR3 reads CASSLVGLPYEQYF. CDR3 in DNA: TGTGCCAGCAGCTTAGTTGGGCTTCCGTACGAGCAGTACTTC. This chain connects TRBV11-2 to TRBJ2-7; D gene ambiguous. This CDR3 contains 14 residues. Trimming took 1 base from V and 4 from J, leaving 11 bases between them. The V gene's germline CDR1 is SGHAT and CDR2 FQNNGV.

This clone turned up a few times. The chain combines TRBV28 with TRBJ2-2; no clear D gene. The CDR3 has 15 residues. The germline V gene encodes CDR1 MDHEN and CDR2 SYDVKM. Trimming stripped 1 base from V and 0 bases from J, with 6 bases between. The CDR3 coding sequence is TGTGCCAGCAGTTTATCCTTCTCGAACACCGGGGAGCTGTTTTTT. This sequence encodes CASSLSFSNTGELFF. The full variable domain, its missing parts supplied by reference TRBV28 and TRBJ2-2, is DVKVTQSSRYLVKRTGEKVFLECVQDMDHENMFWYRQDPGLGLRLIYFSYDVKMKEKGDIPEGYSVSREKKERFSLILESASTNQTSMYLCASSLSFSNTGELFFGEGSRLTVL.

The chain uses TRBV6-1 and TRBJ2-1, with 10 bases aligning to TRBD2. The V gene end was trimmed by 5 bases and the J gene end by 7 bases; junction bases not matched to a gene: 5. The CDR3 contains 14 residues. The germline gives CDR1 MNHNS, CDR2 SASEGT. The CDR3 DNA reads TGTGCCAGCAGTCTAGCGGGAGATTTAAATGAGCAGTTCTTC. Its protein is CASSLAGDLNEQFF.

The chain carries TRBV6-6 and TRBJ2-1, with D perhaps matching TRBD2 (5 bases). The CDR3 contains 14 residues. The V end was cut by 7 bases, the J end by 0 bases, with 10 bases between. Germline V gene data show CDR1 as MNHNY and CDR2 as SVGAGI (reference sequence). Here the CDR3 reads CASMVAHSYNEQFF. CDR3 bases: TGTGCCAGCATGGTAGCGCACTCCTACAATGAGCAGTTCTTC.

Notes on this clone: At the DNA level, this CDR3 is encoded by other sequences in the same sample as well. The chain employs TRBV18 and TRBJ1-2; D is unresolved. Germline CDR1 is KGHSH and CDR2 is LQKENI. The CDR3 has 13 residues. The ends were cut back, 6 bases at V and 2 bases at J, with 10 bases in the middle. Here the CDR3 DNA reads TGTGCCAGCTCCCCAACGGTGAACTATGGCTACACCTTC. Its translation: CASSPTVNYGYTF.

This rearrangement joins TRBV10-3 to TRBJ1-5; 7 nucleotides line up with TRBD1. The CDR3 spans 15 residues. Germline lookup yields CDR1 ENHRY and CDR2 SYGVKD. Trimming removed 2 bases from V and 2 bases from J; junction bases left unmatched: 3. CDR3 region: CAISEQGGGNQPQHF. The CDR3 coding sequence is TGTGCCATCAGTGAGCAGGGGGGGGGCAATCAGCCCCAGCATTTT.

The chain employs TRBV5-1 and TRBJ1-2; D is possibly TRBD1 (5 bases). Germline lookup yields CDR1 SGHRS and CDR2 YFSETQ. The CDR3 is 16 amino acids. Trimming took off 4 bases at V and 4 bases at J, with 20 bases between the two ends. In DNA, the CDR3 is TGCGCCAGCAGCCTATCTGCGCGAAAGGGGACCTATGGCTACACCTTC. It yields the protein CASSLSARKGTYGYTF.

The chain couples TRBV5-6 to TRBJ2-7; TRBD2 agrees at 15 bases. Germline loops: CDR1 SGHDT, CDR2 YYEEEE. Unmatched junction bases numbered 12, after V lost 4 bases and J lost 7 bases. The CDR3 is 17 amino acids. The DNA for the CDR3 is TGTGCCAGCAGCCCCGGGACTAGCGGGAGGTTGTTGAGTGAGCAGTACTTC. This sequence encodes CASSPGTSGRLLSEQYF.

The chain recombines TRBV28 with TRBJ1-4; D unresolved. V gave up 7 bases and J gave up 8 bases, with 20 bases separating them. Looked up from germline, CDR1 is MDHEN and CDR2 is SYDVKM. The CDR3 is made up of 15 amino acids. The CDR3 nucleotides read TGTGCCAGCACCTTACCCGGGCTTACCCCCGAAAAACTGTTTTTT. Its protein product is CASTLPGLTPEKLFF. Variable domain in full (rest from reference TRBV28 and TRBJ1-4): DVKVTQSSRYLVKRTGEKVFLECVQDMDHENMFWYRQDPGLGLRLIYFSYDVKMKEKGDIPEGYSVSREKKERFSLILESASTNQTSMYLCASTLPGLTPEKLFFGSGTQLSVL.

This clone was counted once. The V and J genes are TRBV7-3 and TRBJ2-7; D unclear. V was clipped by 5 bases and J by 0 bases, with 8 bases between them. This CDR3 is 13 amino acids long. Germline values: CDR1 SGHTA, CDR2 FQGTGA. The CDR3 nucleotides are TGTGCCAGCAGCCCCCCGAACTCCTACGAGCAGTACTTC. It codes for CASSPPNSYEQYF.